This T cell receptor (beta chain) was identified in a study of vaccination effects on CD4 cells after COVID-19. After expansion with viral peptide pools in the ViraFEST assay, antigen-specific CD4+ T cells were sequenced. Scientists isolated CD4+ T cells after an approximately ten-day culture period ended. Participants completed two doses of the BNT162b2 or mRNA-1273 vaccine. Recipients of the vaccine had no prior SARS-CoV-2 infection and negative nucleocapsid antibodies. It was with approximately 10 IU/ml IL-2 and around 9.9 ug/ml peptides that under 2.5 million PBMC per well were cultured. Trimming cost V 4 bases and J 5 bases; bases outside gene matches: 12. The CDR3 consists of 16 residues. The germline gives CDR1 SGHDT, CDR2 YYEEEE. TCRdb keeps only in-frame clones here, not all; method: immunoSEQ multiplex PCR. The sample lists 30,000 to 40,000 clones, about 70% occurring once. Of note for this clone: The target antigen is unknown.

The V call is TRBV5-6, the J call TRBJ2-5; TRBD1 matches 9 bases. The specimen was CD4+ T cells from PBMCs cultured with HCoV-229E spike peptides, collected after COVID-19 vaccination. This clonotype originated in a human donor who received a COVID-19 vaccine. The CDR3 region has the DNA TGTGCCAGCAGCCCGATCCGGGACAGGGTGTTGGAGACCCAGTACTTC. Amino acid sequence: CASSPIRDRVLETQYF.